This T cell receptor beta chain was documented in a study of cytomegalovirus exposure and HLA in healthy donors. The PCR was carried out with 60 Vbeta primers and 13 Jbeta primers. TCRdb's table, derived via immunoSEQ multiplex PCR, lists solely in-frame clones and lacks some. The data show approximately 200,000 clones, about 83% seen once. CDR1 is MNHEY and CDR2 is SMNVEV in the germline V gene (reference sequence). The CDR3 spans 14 residues. Deletions cut 11 bases from V and 3 bases from J, with 19 bases between. Each donor was nominally healthy when sampled (though unrecorded immune exposures were likely).

Sequencing was performed on PBMCs. This TCR came from a girl aged 5-17 years in good health and CMV-seronegative. J is TRBJ1-2 and V is TRBV27; D call uncertain. The CDR3 DNA reads TGTGCCGGGCTTAGACAACCCTGGGACTATGGCTACACCTTC. Amino acids: CAGLRQPWDYGYTF.